This is a list of T cell receptor beta chains from one sample in a study of patients and donors after allogeneic stem cell transplantation. Via MiXCR, TCRdb re-called the RT-PCR reads, giving one row per CDR3 protein. The data show about 150,000 distinct CDR3 sequences, with 30% to 45% seen just once and around 50% held by the top ten. Input material: blood, either unsorted or a sorted T cell fraction (not recorded which). The receptors here all came from a human donor who was either an allogeneic HSCT recipient or a stem cell or donor lymphocyte infusion donor (not recorded which). It is not recorded whose cells these are; they may come from a transplant donor. Each CDR3 is given with its conserved first and last residue. Some rows have no size entry. The others give once, few or many, or a class for an expanded clone.

j_call: TRBJ2-1
v_call: TRBV12-3/TRBV12-4
clone_size: -
cdr3_aa: CASRPGPFDHNEQFF

j_call: TRBJ1-6
v_call: TRBV3-1
clone_size: -
cdr3_aa: CASSWQGPSDSPLHF

j_call: TRBJ1-4
v_call: TRBV4-3
clone_size: -
cdr3_aa: CASSQEVRWFNEKLFF

j_call: TRBJ1-2
v_call: TRBV9
clone_size: -
cdr3_aa: CASSSTGTNGYTF

j_call: TRBJ1-4
v_call: TRBV6-5
clone_size: few
cdr3_aa: CASSREWGREKLFF

j_call: TRBJ1-3
v_call: TRBV28
clone_size: few
cdr3_aa: CASRPPGDIGNTIYF

j_call: TRBJ2-5
v_call: TRBV6-6
clone_size: once
cdr3_aa: CASSPTGPLSRPETQYF

j_call: TRBJ1-1
v_call: TRBV27
clone_size: -
cdr3_aa: CASSPWVGVAFF

j_call: TRBJ1-1
v_call: TRBV29-1
clone_size: -
cdr3_aa: CSVKGDTEAFF

j_call: TRBJ1-5
v_call: TRBV7-2
clone_size: -
cdr3_aa: CASSPSAGGNQPQHF

j_call: TRBJ2-1
v_call: TRBV29-1
clone_size: -
cdr3_aa: CSVLIAGVLYNEQFF

j_call: TRBJ2-7
v_call: TRBV20-1
clone_size: few
cdr3_aa: CSATISGGSSYEQYF

j_call: TRBJ1-5
v_call: TRBV28
clone_size: few
cdr3_aa: CASSPLGPGRRPQHF

j_call: TRBJ1-6
v_call: TRBV27
clone_size: -
cdr3_aa: CASSSAESSPLHF

j_call: TRBJ2-1
v_call: TRBV19
clone_size: -
cdr3_aa: CASTQGAIAYNEQFF

j_call: TRBJ1-3
v_call: TRBV12-3/TRBV12-4
clone_size: -
cdr3_aa: CASSLGKYPGNTIYF

j_call: TRBJ2-3
v_call: TRBV10-3
clone_size: few
cdr3_aa: CAISYSLLGTDTQYF

j_call: TRBJ1-6
v_call: TRBV12-3/TRBV12-4
clone_size: once
cdr3_aa: CASSYRGEGNSPLHF

j_call: TRBJ2-2
v_call: TRBV7-3
clone_size: few
cdr3_aa: CASSLPSGGTNTGELFF

j_call: TRBJ2-3
v_call: TRBV12-3/TRBV12-4
clone_size: -
cdr3_aa: CASSPQLGTQYF

j_call: TRBJ2-5
v_call: TRBV10-3
clone_size: -
cdr3_aa: CAISDGQGIQETQYF

j_call: TRBJ1-3
v_call: TRBV5-6
clone_size: few
cdr3_aa: CASSLAGTGLAGNTIYF

j_call: TRBJ2-5
v_call: TRBV7-9
clone_size: -
cdr3_aa: CASSLWETQYF

j_call: TRBJ2-2
v_call: TRBV7-2
clone_size: few
cdr3_aa: CASSPQGNTGELFF